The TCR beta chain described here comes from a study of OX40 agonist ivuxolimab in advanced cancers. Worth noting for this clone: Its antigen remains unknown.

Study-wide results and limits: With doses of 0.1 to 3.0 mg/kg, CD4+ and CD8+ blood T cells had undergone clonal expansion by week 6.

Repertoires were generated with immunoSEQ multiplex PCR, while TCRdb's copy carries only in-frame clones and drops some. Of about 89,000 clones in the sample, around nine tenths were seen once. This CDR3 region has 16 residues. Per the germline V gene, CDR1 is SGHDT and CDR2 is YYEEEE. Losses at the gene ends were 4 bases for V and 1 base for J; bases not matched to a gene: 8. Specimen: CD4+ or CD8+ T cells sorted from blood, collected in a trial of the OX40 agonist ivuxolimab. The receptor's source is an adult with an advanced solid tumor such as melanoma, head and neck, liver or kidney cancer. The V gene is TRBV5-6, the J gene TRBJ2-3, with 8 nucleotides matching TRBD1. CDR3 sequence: CASSTLDRGRTDTQYF. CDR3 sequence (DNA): TGTGCCAGCAGCACCCTCGACAGGGGACGCACAGATACGCAGTATTTT.